This T cell receptor (beta chain) was sequenced in a study of graft-versus-host responses after intestinal transplantation. As for this clone: The target antigen is unknown.

Profiling relied on immunoSEQ multiplex PCR, and the TCRdb table lists in-frame clones only, not all of them. The sample yields about 36,000 clones, approximately 94% seen once. The V gene lost 0 bases and the J gene lost 8 bases, with 14 bases spanning the gap. This CDR3 is built from 16 residues. Germline V gene lookup returns CDR1 MNHNS and CDR2 SASEGT. The source of this sequence is a human donor who was the organ donor for an intestinal transplant. This sequence joins TRBV6-1 and TRBJ1-6; D might be TRBD1 (6 bases). Sequenced material: unstimulated CD4+ T cells sorted from spleen or lymph node cells, taken before transplant. DNA for the CDR3: TGTGCCAGCAGTGAAGCGTGGGGGGCAGGGGATTCACCCCTCCACTTT. Its protein product is CASSEAWGAGDSPLHF.